This T cell receptor (beta chain) was profiled in a study of response to subunit inactivated influenza vaccine. TCRdb redid the calling of the RT-PCR reads with MiXCR, one entry per CDR3 protein. The sample holds 700,000 to 800,000 distinct CDR3 sequences; 15% to 20% are singletons and the top ten take 9.5% to 13%. The trim removed 5 bases at V and 5 bases at J, leaving 5 bases unmatched. The CDR3 has 14 residues. The germline CDR1 and CDR2 sequences are DFQATT and SNEGSKA (reference sequence). The chain links TRBV20-1 to TRBJ2-2; the match to TRBD1 covers 10 bases. Sequencing was performed on PBMCs from blood, taken 5 days after vaccination. This TCR was recovered from a middle-aged man who received an inactivated influenza vaccine. The CDR3 DNA reads TGCAGTGCTCAGACAGGGGGCGCGACCGGGGAGCTGTTTTTT. Its protein product is CSAQTGGATGELFF.